This T cell receptor (beta chain) emerged from a study of T cell responses to AZD1222 COVID-19 vaccine. Study findings and constraints: Seropositive at baseline were only 5 or 6 AZD1222 recipients. Unmutated variant regions are reportedly the target of nearly half of TCRs that are spike-specific.

Here immunoSEQ multiplex PCR was the method, and the copy in TCRdb shows in-frame clones only, minus some. Of 140,000 or so clones listed, roughly 84% are singletons. V lost 1 base and J lost 5, with 5 bases in between. This CDR3 has 12 residues. Pooling was applied to second doses at about 4 or about 12 weeks. Points on this clone: Its matching antigen is unknown.

This chain uses TRBV12-3 or TRBV12-4 with TRBJ1-1; no firm D call. The sequenced sample was peripheral blood, obtained 28 days after the second AZD1222 dose. The receptor was derived from an adult who received the AZD1222 COVID-19 vaccine. In DNA, the CDR3 is TGTGCCAGCAGTTTAGGGGAAACTGAAGCTTTCTTT. Its translation: CASSLGETEAFF.